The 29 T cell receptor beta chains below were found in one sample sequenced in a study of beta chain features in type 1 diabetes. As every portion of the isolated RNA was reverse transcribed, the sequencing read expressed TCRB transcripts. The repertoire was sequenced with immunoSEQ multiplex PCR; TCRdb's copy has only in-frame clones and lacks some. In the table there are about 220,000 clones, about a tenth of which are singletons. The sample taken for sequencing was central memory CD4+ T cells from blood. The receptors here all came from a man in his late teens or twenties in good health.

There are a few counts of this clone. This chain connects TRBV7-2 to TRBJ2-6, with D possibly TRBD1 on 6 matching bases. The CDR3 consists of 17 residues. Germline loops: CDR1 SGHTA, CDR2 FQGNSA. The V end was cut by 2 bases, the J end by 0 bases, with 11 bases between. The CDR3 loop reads CASSLRDTGSGANVLTF. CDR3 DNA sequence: TGTGCCAGCAGCTTAAGGGACACAGGCTCTGGGGCCAACGTCCTGACTTTC.

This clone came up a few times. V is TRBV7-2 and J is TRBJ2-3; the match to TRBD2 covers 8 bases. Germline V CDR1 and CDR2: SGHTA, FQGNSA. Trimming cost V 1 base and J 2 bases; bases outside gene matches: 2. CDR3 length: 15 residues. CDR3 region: CASSLVAGNTDTQYF. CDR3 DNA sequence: TGTGCCAGCAGCTTAGTAGCGGGAAACACAGATACGCAGTATTTT.

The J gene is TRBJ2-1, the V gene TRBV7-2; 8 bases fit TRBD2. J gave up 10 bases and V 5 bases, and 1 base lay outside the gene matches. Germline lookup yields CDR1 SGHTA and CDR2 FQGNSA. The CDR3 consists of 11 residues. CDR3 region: CASSRTSEQFF. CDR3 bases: TGTGCCAGCAGCCGGACTAGCGAGCAGTTCTTC. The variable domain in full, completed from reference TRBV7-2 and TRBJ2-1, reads GAGVSQSPSNKVTEKGKDVELRCDPISGHTALYWYRQSLGQGLEFLIYFQGNSAPDKSGLPSDRFSAERTGGSVSTLTIQRTQQEDSAVYLCASSRTSEQFFGPGTRLTVL.

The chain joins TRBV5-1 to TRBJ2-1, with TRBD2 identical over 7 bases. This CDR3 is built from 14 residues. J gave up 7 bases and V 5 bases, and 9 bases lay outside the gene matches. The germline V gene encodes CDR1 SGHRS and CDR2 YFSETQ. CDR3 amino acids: CASSRDYLVNEQFF. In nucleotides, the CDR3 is TGCGCCAGCAGTCGGGACTACCTTGTGAATGAGCAGTTCTTC.

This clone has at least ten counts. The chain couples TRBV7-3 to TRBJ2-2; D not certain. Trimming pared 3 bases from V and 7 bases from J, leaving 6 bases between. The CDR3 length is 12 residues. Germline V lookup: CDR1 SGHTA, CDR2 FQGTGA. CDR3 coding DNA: TGTGCCAGCAGCTTCACTTACGGGGAGCTGTTTTTT. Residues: CASSFTYGELFF.

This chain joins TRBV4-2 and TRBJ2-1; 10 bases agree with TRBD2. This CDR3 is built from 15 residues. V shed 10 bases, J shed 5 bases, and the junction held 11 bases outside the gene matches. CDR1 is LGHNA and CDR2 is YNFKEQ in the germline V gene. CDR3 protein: CATQRASGSNNEQFF. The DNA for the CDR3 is TGTGCCACCCAGCGGGCTAGCGGGAGCAACAATGAGCAGTTCTTC.

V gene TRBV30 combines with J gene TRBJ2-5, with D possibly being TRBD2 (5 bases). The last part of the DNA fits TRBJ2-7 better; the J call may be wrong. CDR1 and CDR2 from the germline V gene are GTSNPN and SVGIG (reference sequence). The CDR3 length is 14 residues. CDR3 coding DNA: TGTGCCTGGAGTGTACTGGCGGGTGCCTACGAGCAGTACTTC. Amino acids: CAWSVLAGAYEQYF.

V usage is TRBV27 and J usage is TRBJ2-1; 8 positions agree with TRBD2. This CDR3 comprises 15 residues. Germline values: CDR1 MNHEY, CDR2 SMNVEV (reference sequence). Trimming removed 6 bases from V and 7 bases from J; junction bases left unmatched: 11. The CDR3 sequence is CASRKGAGVVNEQFF. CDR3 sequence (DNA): TGTGCCAGCAGGAAGGGAGCGGGAGTTGTAAATGAGCAGTTCTTC.

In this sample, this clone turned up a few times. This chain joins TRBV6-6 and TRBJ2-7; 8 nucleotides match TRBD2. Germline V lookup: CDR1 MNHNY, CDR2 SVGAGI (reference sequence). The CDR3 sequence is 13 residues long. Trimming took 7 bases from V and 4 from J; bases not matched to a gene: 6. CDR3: CASTPSGRYEQYF. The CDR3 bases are TGTGCCAGCACCCCAAGCGGGAGATACGAGCAGTACTTC.

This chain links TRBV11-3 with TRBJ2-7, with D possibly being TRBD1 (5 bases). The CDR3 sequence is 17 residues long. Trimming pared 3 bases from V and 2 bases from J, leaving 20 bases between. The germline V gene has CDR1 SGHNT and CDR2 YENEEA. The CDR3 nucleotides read TGTGCCAGCAGCTTGGAAAGGGGCCCGGACGGCACCTACGAGCAGTACTTC. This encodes CASSLERGPDGTYEQYF.

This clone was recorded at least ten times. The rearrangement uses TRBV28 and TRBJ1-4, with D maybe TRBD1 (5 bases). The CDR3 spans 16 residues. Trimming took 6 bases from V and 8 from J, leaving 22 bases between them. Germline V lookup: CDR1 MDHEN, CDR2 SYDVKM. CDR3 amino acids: CASSSRQSRLGEKLFF. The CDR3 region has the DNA TGTGCCAGCAGCTCGAGACAGTCCCGACTGGGCGAAAAACTGTTTTTT.

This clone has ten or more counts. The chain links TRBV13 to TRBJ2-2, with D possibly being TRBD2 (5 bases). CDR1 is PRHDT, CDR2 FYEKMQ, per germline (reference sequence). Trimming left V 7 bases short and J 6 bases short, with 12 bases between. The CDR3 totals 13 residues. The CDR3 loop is CASTEGDAGELFF. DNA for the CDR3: TGTGCCAGCACCGAGGGTGACGCCGGGGAGCTGTTTTTT.

The CDR3 protein is CASSKGRWETQYF. CDR3 in DNA: TGTGCCAGCAGTAAGGGGAGGTGGGAGACCCAGTACTTC. The chain links TRBV7-3 to TRBJ2-5; D possibly corresponds to TRBD2 (6 bases). Trimming shortened V by 6 bases and J by 5 bases, and 13 bases separated the two germline ends. Germline V CDR1 and CDR2: SGHTA, FQGTGA. This CDR3 contains 13 residues. Full variable domain (missing parts from reference TRBV7-3 and TRBJ2-5): GAGVSQTPSNKVTEKGKYVELRCDPISGHTALYWYRQSLGQGPEFLIYFQGTGAADDSGLPNDRFFAVRPEGSVSTLKIQRTERGDSAVYLCASSKGRWETQYFGPGTRLLVL.

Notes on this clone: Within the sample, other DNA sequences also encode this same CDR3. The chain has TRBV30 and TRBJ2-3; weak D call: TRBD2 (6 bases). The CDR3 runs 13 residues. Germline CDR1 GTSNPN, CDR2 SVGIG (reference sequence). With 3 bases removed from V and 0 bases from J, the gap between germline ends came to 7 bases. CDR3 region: CAWSGGSTDTQYF. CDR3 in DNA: TGTGCCTGGAGCGGGGGTAGCACAGATACGCAGTATTTT. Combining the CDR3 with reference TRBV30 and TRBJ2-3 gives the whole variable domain SQTIHQWPATLVQPVGSPLSLECTVEGTSNPNLYWYRQAAGRGLQLLFYSVGIGQISSEVPQNLSASRPQDRQFILSSKKLLLSDSGFYLCAWSGGSTDTQYFGPGTRLTVL.

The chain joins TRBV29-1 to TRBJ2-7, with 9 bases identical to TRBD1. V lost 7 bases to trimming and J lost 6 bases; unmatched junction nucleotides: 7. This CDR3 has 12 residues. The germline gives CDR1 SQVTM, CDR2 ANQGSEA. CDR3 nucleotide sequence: TGCAGCGCGGGGGACAGGGTGAGCGAGCAGTACTTC. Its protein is CSAGDRVSEQYF.

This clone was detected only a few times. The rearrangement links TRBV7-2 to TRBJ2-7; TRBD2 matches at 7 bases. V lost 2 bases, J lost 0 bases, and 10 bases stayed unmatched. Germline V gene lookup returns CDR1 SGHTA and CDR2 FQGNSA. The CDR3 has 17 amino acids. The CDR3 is CASSLRAWSGGSYEQYF. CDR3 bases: TGTGCCAGCAGCTTAAGGGCGTGGTCGGGAGGCTCCTACGAGCAGTACTTC.

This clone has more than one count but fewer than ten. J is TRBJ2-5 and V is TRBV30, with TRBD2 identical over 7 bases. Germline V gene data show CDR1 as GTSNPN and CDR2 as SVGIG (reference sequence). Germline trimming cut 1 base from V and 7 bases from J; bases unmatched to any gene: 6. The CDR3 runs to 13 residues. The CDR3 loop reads CAWSASGMWTQYF. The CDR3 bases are TGTGCCTGGAGTGCGAGCGGGATGTGGACCCAGTACTTC.

Here the CDR3 reads CASSLTGGNEQFF. The CDR3, as DNA: TGTGCCAGCAGCCTCACAGGGGGCAATGAGCAGTTCTTC. The rearrangement joins TRBV4-2 to TRBJ2-1; TRBD1 matches at 8 bases. The CDR3 has 13 amino acids. Germline assignment: CDR1 LGHNA and CDR2 YNFKEQ. With V trimmed by 4 bases and J by 6 bases, 2 bases remained unmatched.

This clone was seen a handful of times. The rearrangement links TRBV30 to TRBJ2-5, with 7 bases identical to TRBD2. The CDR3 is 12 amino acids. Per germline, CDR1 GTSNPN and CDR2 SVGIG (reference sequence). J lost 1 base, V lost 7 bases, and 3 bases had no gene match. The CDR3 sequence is CAFSGAQETQYF. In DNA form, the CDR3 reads TGTGCCTTCAGCGGGGCCCAAGAGACCCAGTACTTC.

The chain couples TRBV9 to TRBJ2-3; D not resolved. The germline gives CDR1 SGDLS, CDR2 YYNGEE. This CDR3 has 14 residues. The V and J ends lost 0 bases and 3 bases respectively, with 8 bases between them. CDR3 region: CASSVGDWTDTQYF. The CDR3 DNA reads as TGTGCCAGCAGCGTAGGGGATTGGACAGATACGCAGTATTTT. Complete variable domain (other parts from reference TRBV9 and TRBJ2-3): DSGVTQTPKHLITATGQRVTLRCSPRSGDLSVYWYQQSLDQGLQFLIQYYNGEERAKGNILERFSAQQFPDLHSELNLSSLELGDSALYFCASSVGDWTDTQYFGPGTRLTVL.

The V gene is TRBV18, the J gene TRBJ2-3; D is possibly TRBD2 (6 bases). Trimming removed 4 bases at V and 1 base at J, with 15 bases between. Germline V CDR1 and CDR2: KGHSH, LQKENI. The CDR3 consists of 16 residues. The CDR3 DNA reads TGTGCCAGCTCACTCGTTCCGGGACTTCGCACAGATACGCAGTATTTT. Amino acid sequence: CASSLVPGLRTDTQYF.

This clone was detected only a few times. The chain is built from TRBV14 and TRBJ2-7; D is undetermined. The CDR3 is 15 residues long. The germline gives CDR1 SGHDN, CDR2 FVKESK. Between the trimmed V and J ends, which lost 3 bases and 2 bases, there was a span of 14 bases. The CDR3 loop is CASSQAPGPAYEQYF. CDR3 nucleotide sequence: TGTGCCAGCAGCCAGGCCCCTGGACCCGCCTACGAGCAGTACTTC.

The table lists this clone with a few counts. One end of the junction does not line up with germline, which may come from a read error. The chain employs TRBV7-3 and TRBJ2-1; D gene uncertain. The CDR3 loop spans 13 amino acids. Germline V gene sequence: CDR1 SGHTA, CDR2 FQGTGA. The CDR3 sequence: CASSITGYNEQFF. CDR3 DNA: TGTGCCAGCAGCATAACTGGATACAATGAGCAGTTCTTC.

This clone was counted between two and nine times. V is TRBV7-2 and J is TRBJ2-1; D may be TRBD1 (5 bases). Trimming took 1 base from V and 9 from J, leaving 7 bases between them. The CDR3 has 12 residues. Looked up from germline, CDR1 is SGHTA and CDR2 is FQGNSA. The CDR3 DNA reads TGTGCCAGCAGCTTAGACAGGACTGAGCAGTTCTTC. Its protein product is CASSLDRTEQFF.

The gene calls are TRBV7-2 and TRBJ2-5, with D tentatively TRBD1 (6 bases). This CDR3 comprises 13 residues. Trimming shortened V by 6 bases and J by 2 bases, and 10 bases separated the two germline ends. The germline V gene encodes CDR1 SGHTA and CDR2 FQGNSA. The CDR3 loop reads CASRRQVQETQYF. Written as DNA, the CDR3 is TGTGCCAGCAGAAGACAGGTACAAGAGACCCAGTACTTC.

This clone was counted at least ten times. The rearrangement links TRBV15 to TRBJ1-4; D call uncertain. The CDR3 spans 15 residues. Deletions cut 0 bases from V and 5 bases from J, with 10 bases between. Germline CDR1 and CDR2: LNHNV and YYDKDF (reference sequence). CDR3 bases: TGTGCCACCAGCAGAGACAAGGGTAGGAATGAAAAACTGTTTTTT. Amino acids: CATSRDKGRNEKLFF.

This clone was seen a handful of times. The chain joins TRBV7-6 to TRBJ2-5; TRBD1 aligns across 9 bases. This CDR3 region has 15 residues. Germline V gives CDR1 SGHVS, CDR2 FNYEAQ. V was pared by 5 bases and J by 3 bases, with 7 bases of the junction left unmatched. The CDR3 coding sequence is TGTGCCAGCAGCCGGGACAGGGCTTCTAAAGAGACCCAGTACTTC. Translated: CASSRDRASKETQYF. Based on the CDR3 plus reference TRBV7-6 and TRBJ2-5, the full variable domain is GAGVSQSPRYKVTKRGQDVALRCDPISGHVSLYWYRQALGQGPEFLTYFNYEAQQDKSGLPNDRFSAERPEGSISTLTIQRTEQRDSAMYRCASSRDRASKETQYFGPGTRLLVL.

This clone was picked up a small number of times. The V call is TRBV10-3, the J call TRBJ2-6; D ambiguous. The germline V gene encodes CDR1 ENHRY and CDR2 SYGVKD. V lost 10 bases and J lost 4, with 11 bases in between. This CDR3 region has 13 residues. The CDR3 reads CATRELGANVLTF. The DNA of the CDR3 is TGTGCCACGAGAGAACTCGGGGCCAACGTCCTGACTTTC.

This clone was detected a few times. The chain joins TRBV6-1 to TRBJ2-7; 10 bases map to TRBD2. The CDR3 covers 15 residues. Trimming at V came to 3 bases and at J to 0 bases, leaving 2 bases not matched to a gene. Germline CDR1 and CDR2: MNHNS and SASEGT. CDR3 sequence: CASSDGTSASYEQYF. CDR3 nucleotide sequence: TGTGCCAGCAGTGACGGGACTAGCGCCTCCTACGAGCAGTACTTC.